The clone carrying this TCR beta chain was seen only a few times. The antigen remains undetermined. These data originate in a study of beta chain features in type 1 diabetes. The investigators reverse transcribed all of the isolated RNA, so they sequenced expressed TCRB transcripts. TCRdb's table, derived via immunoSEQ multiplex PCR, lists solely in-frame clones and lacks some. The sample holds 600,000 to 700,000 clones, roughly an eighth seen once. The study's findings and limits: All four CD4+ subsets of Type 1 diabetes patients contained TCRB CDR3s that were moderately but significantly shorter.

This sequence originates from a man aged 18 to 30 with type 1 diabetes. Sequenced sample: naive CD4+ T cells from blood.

The chain's CDR3 is CASSRGGPSYNEQFF. The CDR3, as DNA: TGTGCCAGTAGTAGGGGAGGGCCCTCCTACAATGAGCAGTTCTTC. V is TRBV19 and J is TRBJ2-1; 7 bases are a match to TRBD2. CDR1 and CDR2 (germline): LNHDA, SQIVND (reference sequence). Unmatched junction bases numbered 3, after V lost 4 bases and J lost 0 bases. CDR3 length: 15 amino acids.